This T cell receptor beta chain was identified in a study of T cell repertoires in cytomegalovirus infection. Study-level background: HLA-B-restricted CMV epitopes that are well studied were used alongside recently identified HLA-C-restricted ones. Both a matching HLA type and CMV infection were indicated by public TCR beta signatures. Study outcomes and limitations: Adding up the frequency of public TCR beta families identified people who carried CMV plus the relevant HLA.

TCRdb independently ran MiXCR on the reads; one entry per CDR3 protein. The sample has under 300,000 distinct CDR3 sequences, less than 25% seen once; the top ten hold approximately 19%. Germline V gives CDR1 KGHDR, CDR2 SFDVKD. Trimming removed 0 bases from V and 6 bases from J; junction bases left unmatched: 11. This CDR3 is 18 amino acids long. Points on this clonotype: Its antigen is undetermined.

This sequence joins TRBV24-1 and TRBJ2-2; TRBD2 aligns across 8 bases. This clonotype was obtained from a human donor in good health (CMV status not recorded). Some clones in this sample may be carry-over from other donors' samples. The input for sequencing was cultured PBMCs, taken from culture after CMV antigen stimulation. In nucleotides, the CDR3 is TGTGCCACCAGTGATTTGCCTCCGGCGGGAGGTATGGCCGGGGAGCTGTTTTTT. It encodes CATSDLPPAGGMAGELFF.